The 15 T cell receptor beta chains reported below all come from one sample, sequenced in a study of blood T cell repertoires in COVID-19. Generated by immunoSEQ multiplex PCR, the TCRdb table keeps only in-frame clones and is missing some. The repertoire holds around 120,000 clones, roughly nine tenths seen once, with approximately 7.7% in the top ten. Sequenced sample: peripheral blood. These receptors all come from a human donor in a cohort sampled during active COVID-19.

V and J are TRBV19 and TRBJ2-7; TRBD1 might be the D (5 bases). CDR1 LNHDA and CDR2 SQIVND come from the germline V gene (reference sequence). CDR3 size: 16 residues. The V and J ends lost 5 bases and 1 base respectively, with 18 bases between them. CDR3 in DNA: TGTGCCAGTAGTGCCCGCCCGGACCAGGGATCCTACGAGCAGTACTTC. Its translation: CASSARPDQGSYEQYF.

CDR3 DNA: TGTGCCAGCTCACCCCGGAGCGGTGGGGCCAACGTCCTGACTTTC. Amino acid sequence: CASSPRSGGANVLTF. The V gene is TRBV18, the J gene TRBJ2-6, with a weak D call TRBD2 (5 bases). This CDR3 has 15 amino acids. Germline V gene data show CDR1 as KGHSH and CDR2 as LQKENI. Trimming took off 3 bases at V and 3 bases at J, with 9 bases between the two ends.

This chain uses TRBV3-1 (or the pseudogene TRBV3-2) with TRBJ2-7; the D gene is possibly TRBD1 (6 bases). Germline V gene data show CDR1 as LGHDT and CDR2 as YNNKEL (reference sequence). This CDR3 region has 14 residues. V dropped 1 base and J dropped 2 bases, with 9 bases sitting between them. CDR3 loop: CASSQGQEPYEQYF. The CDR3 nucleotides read TGTGCCAGCAGCCAAGGACAGGAGCCCTACGAGCAGTACTTC.

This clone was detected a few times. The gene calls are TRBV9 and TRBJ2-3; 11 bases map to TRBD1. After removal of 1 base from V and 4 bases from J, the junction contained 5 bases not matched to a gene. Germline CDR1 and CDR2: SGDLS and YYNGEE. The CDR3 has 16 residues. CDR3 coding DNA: TGTGCCAGCAGCGTATACGGGACAGGGGGTCCAGATACGCAGTATTTT. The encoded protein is CASSVYGTGGPDTQYF. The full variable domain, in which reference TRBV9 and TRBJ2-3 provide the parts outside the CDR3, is DSGVTQTPKHLITATGQRVTLRCSPRSGDLSVYWYQQSLDQGLQFLIQYYNGEERAKGNILERFSAQQFPDLHSELNLSSLELGDSALYFCASSVYGTGGPDTQYFGPGTRLTVL.

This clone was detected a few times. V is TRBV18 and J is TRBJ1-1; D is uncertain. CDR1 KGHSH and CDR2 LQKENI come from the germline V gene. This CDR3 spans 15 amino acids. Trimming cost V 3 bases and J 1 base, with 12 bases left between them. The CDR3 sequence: CASSPYQESNTEAFF. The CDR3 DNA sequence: TGTGCCAGCTCACCTTACCAGGAATCGAACACTGAAGCTTTCTTT.

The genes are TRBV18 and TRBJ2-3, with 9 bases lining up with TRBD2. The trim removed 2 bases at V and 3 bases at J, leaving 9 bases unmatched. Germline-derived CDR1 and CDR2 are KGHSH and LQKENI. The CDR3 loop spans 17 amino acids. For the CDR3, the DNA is TGTGCCAGCTCACCAAATTTAGCGGGGGCTCCGACAGATACGCAGTATTTT. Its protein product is CASSPNLAGAPTDTQYF.

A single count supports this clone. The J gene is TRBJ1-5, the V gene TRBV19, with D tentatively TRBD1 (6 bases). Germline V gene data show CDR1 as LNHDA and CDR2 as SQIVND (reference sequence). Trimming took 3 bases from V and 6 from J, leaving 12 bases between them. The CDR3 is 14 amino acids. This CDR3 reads CASSMGTGSQPQHF. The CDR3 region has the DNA TGTGCCAGTAGTATGGGTACAGGGAGTCAGCCCCAGCATTTT.

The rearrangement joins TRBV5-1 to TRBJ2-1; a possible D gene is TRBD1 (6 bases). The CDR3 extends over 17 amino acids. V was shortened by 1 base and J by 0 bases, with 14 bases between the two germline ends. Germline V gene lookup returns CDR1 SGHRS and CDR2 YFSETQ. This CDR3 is CASSLTGTPVSYNEQFF. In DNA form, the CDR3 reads TGCGCCAGCAGCTTGACCGGGACACCCGTCTCCTACAATGAGCAGTTCTTC.

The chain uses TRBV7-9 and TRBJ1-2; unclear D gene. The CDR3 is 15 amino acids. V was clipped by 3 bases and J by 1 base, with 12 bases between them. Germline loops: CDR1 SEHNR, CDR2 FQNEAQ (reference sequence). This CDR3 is CASSFDPTDNYGYTF. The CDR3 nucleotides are TGTGCCAGCAGCTTCGATCCTACAGATAACTATGGCTACACCTTC.

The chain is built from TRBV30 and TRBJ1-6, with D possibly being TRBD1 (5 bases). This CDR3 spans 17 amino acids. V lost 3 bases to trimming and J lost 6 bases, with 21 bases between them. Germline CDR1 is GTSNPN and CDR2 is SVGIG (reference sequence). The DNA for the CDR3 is TGTGCCTGGAGGGGGCGTTTTGGCGGCCTGGGTAATTCACCCCTCCACTTT. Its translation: CAWRGRFGGLGNSPLHF.

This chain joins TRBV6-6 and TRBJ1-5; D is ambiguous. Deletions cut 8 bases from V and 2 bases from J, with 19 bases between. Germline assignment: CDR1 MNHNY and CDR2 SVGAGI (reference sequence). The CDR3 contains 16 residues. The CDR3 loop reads CASRHSAEGGNQPQHF. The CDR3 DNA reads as TGTGCCAGCCGTCACAGCGCCGAGGGAGGCAATCAGCCCCAGCATTTT.

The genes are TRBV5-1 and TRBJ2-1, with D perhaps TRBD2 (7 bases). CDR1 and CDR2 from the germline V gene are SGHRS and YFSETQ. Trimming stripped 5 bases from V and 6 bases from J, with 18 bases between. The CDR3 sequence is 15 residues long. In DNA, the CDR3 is TGCGCCAGCAGAGGGGGGAGGGCCGGGAGCAATGAGCAGTTCTTC. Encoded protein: CASRGGRAGSNEQFF.

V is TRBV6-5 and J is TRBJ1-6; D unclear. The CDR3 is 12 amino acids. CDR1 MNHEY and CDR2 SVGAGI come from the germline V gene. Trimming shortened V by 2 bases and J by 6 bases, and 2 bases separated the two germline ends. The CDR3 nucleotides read TGTGCCAGCAGTTACCGTAATTCACCCCTCCACTTT. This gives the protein CASSYRNSPLHF.

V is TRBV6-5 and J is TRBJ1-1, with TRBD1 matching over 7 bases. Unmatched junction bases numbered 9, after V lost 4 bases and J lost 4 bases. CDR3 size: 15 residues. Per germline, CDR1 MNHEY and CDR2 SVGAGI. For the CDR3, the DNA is TGTGCCAGCAGTTCCAACAGGGGAACGGGCACTGAAGCTTTCTTT. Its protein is CASSSNRGTGTEAFF.

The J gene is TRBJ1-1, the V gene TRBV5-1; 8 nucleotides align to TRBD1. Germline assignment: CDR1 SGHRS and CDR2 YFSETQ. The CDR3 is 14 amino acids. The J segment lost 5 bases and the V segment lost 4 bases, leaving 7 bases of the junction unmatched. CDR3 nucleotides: TGCGCCAGCAGCACGACAGGGGCCCGAACTGAAGCTTTCTTT. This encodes CASSTTGARTEAFF.